This note documents a single TCR beta chain sequence. As yet, its antigen is unknown. This CDR3 region has 14 residues. Germline CDR1 and CDR2: DFQATT and SNEGSKA (reference sequence). V lost 3 bases and J lost 3, with 9 bases in between. One entry per CDR3 protein, called by TCRdb with MiXCR from the 5' RACE reads. This sample carries about 120,000 distinct CDR3 sequences, about 7.2% of them seen once, and the ten largest clones take 2.7%. The data belong to a study of T cells after yellow fever vaccination. General observations from the study: Post-booster samples contained most primary-vaccination clones (approximately 96% CD4, roughly 88% CD8).

The receptor was derived from a man aged 18 to 29 who received the YFV17D yellow fever vaccine. Material: CD4+ T cells sorted from PBMCs, obtained about 49 days after the first yellow fever vaccination. J is TRBJ1-6 and V is TRBV20-1; D might be TRBD1 (5 bases). CDR3 sequence reads: CSASQQVYNSPLHF. In DNA form, the CDR3 reads TGCAGTGCTAGCCAACAGGTCTATAATTCACCCCTCCACTTT.